The clone carrying this T cell receptor (beta chain) was seen a handful of times. Its specificity is unknown. The data stem from a study of CD8 T cells in ankylosing spondylitis. General observations from the study: Within ankylosing spondylitis blood, a TCR beta motif made up of roughly eight highly homologous variants appeared to be characteristic.

TCRdb reprocessed the 5' RACE reads with MiXCR, giving one entry per CDR3 protein. The sample consists of a few hundred thousand distinct CDR3 sequences, around 18% of them appearing once. From germline, CDR1 is GTSNPN and CDR2 SVGIG (reference sequence). The CDR3 length is 14 residues. V lost 1 base to trimming and J lost 0 bases, with 6 bases between them. This clonotype originated in a male donor with ankylosing spondylitis. Sequenced input: blood, either unsorted or a sorted T cell fraction (not recorded which). The V call is TRBV30, the J call TRBJ1-4; perhaps TRBD1 as D (5 bases). DNA for the CDR3: TGTGCCTGGAGTGGGGGGACAACTAATGAAAAACTGTTTTTT. Amino acid sequence: CAWSGGTTNEKLFF.